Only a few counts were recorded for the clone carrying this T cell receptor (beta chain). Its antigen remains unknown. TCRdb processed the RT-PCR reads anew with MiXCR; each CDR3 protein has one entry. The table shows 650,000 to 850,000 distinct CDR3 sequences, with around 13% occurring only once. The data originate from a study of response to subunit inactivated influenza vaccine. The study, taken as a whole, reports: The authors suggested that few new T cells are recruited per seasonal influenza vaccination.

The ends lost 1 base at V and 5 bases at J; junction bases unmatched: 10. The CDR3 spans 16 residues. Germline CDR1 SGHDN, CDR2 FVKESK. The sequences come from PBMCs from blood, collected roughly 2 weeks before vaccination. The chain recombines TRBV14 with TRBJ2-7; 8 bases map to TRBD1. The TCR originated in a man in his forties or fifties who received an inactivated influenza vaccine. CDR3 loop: CASSQVPRDRFDEQYF. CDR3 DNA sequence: TGTGCCAGCAGCCAAGTACCGCGGGACAGGTTTGACGAGCAGTACTTC.